The present TCR beta chain was sequenced within a study of shared clonotypes between healthy human individuals. Findings and limits, study-wide: Clonotype sharing among the donors was expected to vary with sequencing depth. Enrolling few donors narrowed the genetic and exposure-history diversity that was represented.

The CDR3 is 11 residues long. The V gene's germline CDR1 is SEHNR and CDR2 FQNEAQ (reference sequence). V lost 6 bases and J lost 4, with 5 bases in between. In the original analysis: ImmunoSEQ output held junction-only sequences without quality scores, so filtering differed. Sequencing used immunoSEQ multiplex PCR; TCRdb keeps in-frame clones, though not all of them. V and J calls and clone size are those listed in that table; D and trimming were worked out from the DNA. The sample includes 750,000 to 1,000,000 clones, 90% to 95% seen only once; the top ten take more than 20%. As regards this clone: The antigen remains undetermined.

Terminally differentiated effector memory CD45RA+ cells were excluded from the naive CD8 cells, which were CD45RO-negative and positively selected for CCR7. All donors were healthy HIV-negative adults lacking recent acute infections or vaccinations. The chain links TRBV7-9 to TRBJ2-3; D gene uncertain. Sequencing was carried out using naive CD8+ T cells sorted from blood. This receptor was obtained from a man aged 30 to 45 in good health. This chain's CDR3 is CASRSSDTQYF. For the CDR3, the DNA is TGTGCCAGCAGGAGCTCAGATACGCAGTATTTT.